This T cell receptor (beta chain) is from a study of blood T cell repertoires in COVID-19. Study-level background: The samples span acute and convalescent COVID-19 from the United States, Italy and Spain. T cells, B-cell-depleted T cells, or PBMCs provided the cDNA or gDNA that served as material.

V shed 2 bases, J shed 1 base, and the junction held 3 bases outside the gene matches. CDR3 length: 15 residues. Per germline, CDR1 MNHNY and CDR2 SVGAGI (reference sequence). Methods used by the authors: The authors estimated nucleated cell counts from reference gene primer amplification. The repertoire was sequenced with immunoSEQ multiplex PCR; TCRdb's copy has only in-frame clones and lacks some. D and trimming come from the DNA, and the V and J calls and clone size come from that table. The profile shows some 110,000 clones, roughly 86% of them singletons. The specimen sequenced was peripheral blood. V and J are TRBV6-6 and TRBJ1-1, with TRBD1 identical over 8 bases. This clonotype was obtained from a man aged 40-49 years with acute or convalescent COVID-19. The CDR3 nucleotides are TGTGCCAGCAGTTACCTCGGACAGGGGAACACTGAAGCTTTCTTT. It codes for CASSYLGQGNTEAFF.